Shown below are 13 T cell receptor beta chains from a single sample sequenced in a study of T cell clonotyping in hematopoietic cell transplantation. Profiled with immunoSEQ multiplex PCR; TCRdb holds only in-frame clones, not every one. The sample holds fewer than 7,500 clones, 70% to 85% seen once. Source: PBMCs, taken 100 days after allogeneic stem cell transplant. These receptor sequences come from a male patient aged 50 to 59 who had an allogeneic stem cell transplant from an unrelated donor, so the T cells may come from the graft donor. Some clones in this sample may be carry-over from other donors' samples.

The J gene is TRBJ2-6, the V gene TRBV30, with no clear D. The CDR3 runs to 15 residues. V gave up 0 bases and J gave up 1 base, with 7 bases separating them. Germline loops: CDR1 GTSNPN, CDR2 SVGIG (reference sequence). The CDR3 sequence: CAWSVDFSGANVLTF. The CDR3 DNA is TGTGCCTGGAGTGTAGATTTTTCTGGGGCCAACGTCCTGACTTTC. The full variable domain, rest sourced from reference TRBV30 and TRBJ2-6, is SQTIHQWPATLVQPVGSPLSLECTVEGTSNPNLYWYRQAAGRGLQLLFYSVGIGQISSEVPQNLSASRPQDRQFILSSKKLLLSDSGFYLCAWSVDFSGANVLTFGAGSRLTVL.

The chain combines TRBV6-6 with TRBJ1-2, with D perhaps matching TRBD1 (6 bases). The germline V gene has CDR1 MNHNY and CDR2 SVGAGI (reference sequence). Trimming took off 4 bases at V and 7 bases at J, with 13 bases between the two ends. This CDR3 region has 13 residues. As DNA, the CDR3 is TGTGCCAGCAGTTCTTCTACAGGGACTGGCTACACCTTC. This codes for CASSSSTGTGYTF.

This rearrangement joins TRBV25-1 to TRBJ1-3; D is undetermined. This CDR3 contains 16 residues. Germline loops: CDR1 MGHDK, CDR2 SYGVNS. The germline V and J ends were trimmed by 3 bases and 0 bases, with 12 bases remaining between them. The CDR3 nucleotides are TGTGCCAGCAGTGACTTGCAGACAAGCTCTGGAAACACCATATATTTT. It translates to CASSDLQTSSGNTIYF. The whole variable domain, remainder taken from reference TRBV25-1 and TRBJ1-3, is EADIYQTPRYLVIGTGKKITLECSQTMGHDKMYWYQQDPGMELHLIHYSYGVNSTEKGDLSSESTVSRIRTEHFPLTLESARPSHTSQYLCASSDLQTSSGNTIYFGEGSWLTVV.

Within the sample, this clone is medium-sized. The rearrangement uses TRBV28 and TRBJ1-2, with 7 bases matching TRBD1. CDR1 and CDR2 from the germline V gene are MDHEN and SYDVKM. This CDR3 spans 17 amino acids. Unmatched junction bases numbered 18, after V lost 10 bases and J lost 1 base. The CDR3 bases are TGTGCCACCCAAGAAGTGAGTGACAGGGCATTTAACTATGGCTACACCTTC. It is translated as CATQEVSDRAFNYGYTF.

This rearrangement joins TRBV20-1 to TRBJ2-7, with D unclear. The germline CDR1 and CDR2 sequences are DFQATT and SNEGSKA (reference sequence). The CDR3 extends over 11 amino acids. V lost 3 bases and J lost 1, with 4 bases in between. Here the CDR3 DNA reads TGCAGTGCTAGCCTATCCTACGAGCAGTACTTC. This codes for CSASLSYEQYF.

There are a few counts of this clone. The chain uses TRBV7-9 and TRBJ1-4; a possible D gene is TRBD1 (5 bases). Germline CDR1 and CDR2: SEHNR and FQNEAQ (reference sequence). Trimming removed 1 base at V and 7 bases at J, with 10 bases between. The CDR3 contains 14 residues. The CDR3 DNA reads TGTGCCAGCAGCTTAGTCAGGGTCGGTGAAAAACTGTTTTTT. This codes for CASSLVRVGEKLFF.

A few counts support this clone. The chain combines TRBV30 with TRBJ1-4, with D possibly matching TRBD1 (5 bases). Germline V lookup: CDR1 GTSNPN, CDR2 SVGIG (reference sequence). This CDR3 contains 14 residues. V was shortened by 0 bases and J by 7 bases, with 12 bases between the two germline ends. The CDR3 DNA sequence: TGTGCCTGGAGTGTGGCGGGGCTTCGTGAAAAACTGTTTTTT. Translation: CAWSVAGLREKLFF.

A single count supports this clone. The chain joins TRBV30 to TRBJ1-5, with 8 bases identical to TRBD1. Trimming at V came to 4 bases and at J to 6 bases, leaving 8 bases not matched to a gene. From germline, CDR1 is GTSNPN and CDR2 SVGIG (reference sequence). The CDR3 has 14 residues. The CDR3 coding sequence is TGTGCCTGGAAGGAAGGGACAGGCGGTCAGCCCCAGCATTTT. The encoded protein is CAWKEGTGGQPQHF.

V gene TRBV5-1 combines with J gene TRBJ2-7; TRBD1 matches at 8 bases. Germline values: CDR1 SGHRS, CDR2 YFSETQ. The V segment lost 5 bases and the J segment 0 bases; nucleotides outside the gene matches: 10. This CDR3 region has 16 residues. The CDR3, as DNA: TGCGCCAGCAGGCAAGGGACAGGATCTAGCTCCTACGAGCAGTACTTC. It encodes CASRQGTGSSSYEQYF.

The CDR3 nucleotides read TGTGCCAGCAGTGACTCACGGGGGGACACAGATACGCAGTATTTT. Residues: CASSDSRGDTDTQYF. V is TRBV6-4 and J is TRBJ2-3; 7 bases match TRBD2. The V segment lost 0 bases and the J segment 2 bases; nucleotides outside the gene matches: 2. This CDR3 spans 15 amino acids. Germline CDR1 MRHNA, CDR2 SNTAGT.

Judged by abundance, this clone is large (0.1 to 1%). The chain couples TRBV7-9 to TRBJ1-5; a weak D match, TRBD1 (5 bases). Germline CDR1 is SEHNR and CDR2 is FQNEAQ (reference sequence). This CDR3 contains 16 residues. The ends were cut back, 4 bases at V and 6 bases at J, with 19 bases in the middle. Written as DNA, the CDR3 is TGTGCCAGCAGCTCAACCCGGCAGGGAGACGGTCAGCCCCAGCATTTT. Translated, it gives CASSSTRQGDGQPQHF.

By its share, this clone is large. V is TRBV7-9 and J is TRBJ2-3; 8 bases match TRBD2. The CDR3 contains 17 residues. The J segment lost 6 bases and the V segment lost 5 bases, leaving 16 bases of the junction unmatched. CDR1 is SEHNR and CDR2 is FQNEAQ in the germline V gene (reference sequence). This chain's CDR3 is CASSDLLAGSTPDTQYF. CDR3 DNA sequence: TGTGCCAGCAGCGACTTATTAGCGGGATCTACACCTGATACGCAGTATTTT.

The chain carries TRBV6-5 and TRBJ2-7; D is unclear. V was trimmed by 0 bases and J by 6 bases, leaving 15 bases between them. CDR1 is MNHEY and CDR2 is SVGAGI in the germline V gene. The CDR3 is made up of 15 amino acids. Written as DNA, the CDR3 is TGTGCCAGCAGTTACTCGGAACACCCCGTCCGCGAGCAGTACTTC. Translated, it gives CASSYSEHPVREQYF.